The 4 T cell receptor beta chains below come from one sample, sequenced in a study of human T cells and chemical hapten exposure. Time point here: pre-sensitization, week 0. Treatment given: therapeutic diphenylcyclopropenone sensitization with weekly scalp DPC. One entry per CDR3 protein, called by TCRdb with MiXCR from the RACE reads. The sample shows 35,000 to 50,000 distinct CDR3 sequences, more than 9% of them seen only once. The specimen comprised whole blood, sampled in connection with sensitization to the hapten diphenylcyclopropenone (DPC). All receptors come from a man aged 25 to 40 with alopecia areata. Some clones in this sample may be carry-over from other donors' samples.

Worth noting for this clonotype: A much larger clone differs from this one at a single base, so this may be a read error. The CDR3 DNA follows: TGTGCCAGCAGCTTACAGGGGACTGGAAACACCATATATTTT. Protein: CASSLQGTGNTIYF. The chain joins TRBV7-3 to TRBJ1-3; possible D gene TRBD1, 6 bases. The CDR3 covers 14 residues. Trimming took 2 bases from V and 2 from J, leaving 7 bases between them. Germline lookup yields CDR1 SGHTA and CDR2 FQGTGA.

This clonotype was recorded a few times. CDR3 protein: CASSVGAGSSYEQYF. The CDR3 DNA is TGTGCCAGCAGCGTAGGGGCAGGGAGCTCCTACGAGCAGTACTTC. The chain has TRBV9 and TRBJ2-7; the D call may be TRBD1 or TRBD2 (5 bases each). The V end lost 0 bases, the J end lost 0 bases, and 10 bases lay between the germline ends. Per the germline V gene, CDR1 is SGDLS and CDR2 is YYNGEE. This CDR3 has 15 residues.

This clonotype has a count of ten or more. The rearrangement links TRBV6-2 or TRBV6-3 to TRBJ2-6; TRBD1 agrees at 8 bases. Trimming took 5 bases from V and 2 from J; bases not matched to a gene: 14. The germline V gene encodes CDR1 MNHEY and CDR2 SVGEGT. This CDR3 is 19 amino acids long. The CDR3 nucleotides are TGTGCCAGCAGTCCATACATGGGCAGGGGGCTTGCTGGGGCCAACGTCCTGACTTTC. As protein: CASSPYMGRGLAGANVLTF.

This clonotype was detected ten times or more. The V gene is TRBV7-6, the J gene TRBJ2-2, with D hard to call. In germline, CDR1 is SGHVS, CDR2 FNYEAQ. This CDR3 is built from 14 residues. Deletions cut 1 base from V and 8 bases from J, with 11 bases between. CDR3 loop: CASSLDRDWGELFF. DNA for the CDR3: TGTGCCAGCAGCTTAGATCGTGACTGGGGGGAGCTGTTTTTT.